The rows below give T cell receptor beta chains drawn from one sample of a study of Graves' ophthalmopathy and Graves' hyperthyroidism. TCRdb independently ran MiXCR on the multiplex PCR reads; one entry per CDR3 protein. This repertoire shows about 550,000 distinct CDR3 sequences, 35% to 40% found once; its top ten account for around 4%. Sample: peripheral blood or thyroid tissue (not recorded which). Receptor source: an adult man with Graves' hyperthyroidism. CDR3s include the opening cysteine and the closing phenylalanine or tryptophan. A D gene is named only where the DNA matches it firmly. Some rows have no size entry. The others give once, few or many, or a class for an expanded clone.

j_gene	abundance	d_gene	v_gene	CDR3nt	CDR3aa
TRBJ1-2	many	.	TRBV24-1	TGTGCCACCAGTGATTTGGCTGGGAACTATGGCTACACCTTC	CATSDLAGNYGYTF
TRBJ1-5	few	TRBD1	TRBV28	TGTGCCAGCAGACAAAGACAGGGGAAAAACAATCAGCCCCAGCATTTT	CASRQRQGKNNQPQHF
TRBJ2-5	many	TRBD1	TRBV20-1	TGCAGTGCTAGAGATGTAGGGACAGTACAAGAGACCCAGTACTTC	CSARDVGTVQETQYF
TRBJ1-1	many	.	TRBV5-1	TGCGCCAGCAGCACCGACAGGAGACTAATGAACACTGAAGCTTTCTTT	CASSTDRRLMNTEAFF
TRBJ1-5	.	.	TRBV18	TGTGCCAGCTCACTGCGGGGGGACAATCAGCCCCAGCATTTT	CASSLRGDNQPQHF
TRBJ2-7	many	.	TRBV29-1	TGCAGCGGGACGGACAGCACCTACGAGCAGTACTTC	CSGTDSTYEQYF
TRBJ1-2	many	.	TRBV20-1	TGCAGTGCTAGAGATTACCTCCGAAGCTATGGCTACACCTTC	CSARDYLRSYGYTF
TRBJ2-7	many	.	TRBV5-1	TGCGCCAGCAGCTTGGATGCGCAGGGTTTAGGGGAGCAGTACTTC	CASSLDAQGLGEQYF
TRBJ1-1	few	.	TRBV28	TGTGCCAGCAGTCCAGGACCGAAATTT	CASSPGPKF
TRBJ2-7	many	.	TRBV6-1	TGTGCCAGCAGTGAACGGTGGGAGCAGTACTTC	CASSERWEQYF
TRBJ1-1	many	TRBD1	TRBV11-2	TGTGCCAGCAGCTTAGGGCACAGGGGTGAAGCTTTCTTT	CASSLGHRGEAFF
TRBJ1-1	many	.	TRBV10-3	TGTGCCATCAAGGGACACAACACTGAAGCTTTCTTT	CAIKGHNTEAFF
TRBJ1-5	.	.	TRBV24-1	TGTGCCAGCAGCCAAGGAAGGAGCAATCAGCCCCAGCATTTT	CASSQGRSNQPQHF
TRBJ1-2	many	TRBD1	TRBV24-1	TGTGCCACCAGTGAAACAGGGGGTAGCGGCTACACCTTC	CATSETGGSGYTF
TRBJ2-7	.	.	TRBV7-9	TGTGCCAGCAGTTTACCGTCTAGTCAGGACGAGCAGTACTTC	CASSLPSSQDEQYF
TRBJ1-6	.	.	TRBV7-6	TGTGCCAGCAGCTTAGCGGACAGTAAGGATTCACCCCTCCACTTT	CASSLADSKDSPLHF
TRBJ1-1	many	.	TRBV12-3/TRBV12-4	TGTGCCAGCAATTTACGGGGGGAGAACACTGAAGCTTTCTTT	CASNLRGENTEAFF
TRBJ2-7	.	TRBD1	TRBV28	TGTGCCAGCAGGCCGACCGGGACAGGGGACTACGAGCAGTACTTC	CASRPTGTGDYEQYF
TRBJ1-1	.	.	TRBV29-1	TGCAGCGTTGGGAGAGTAATCAATGAAGCTTTCTTT	CSVGRVINEAFF
TRBJ2-3	.	.	TRBV10-3	TGTGCCATCACGTGGGAGAGGGGCACAGATACGCAGTATTTT	CAITWERGTDTQYF
TRBJ1-2	many	.	TRBV24-1	TGTGCCACCAGTGTCCAGGGAGTGAGCTACACCTTC	CATSVQGVSYTF
TRBJ1-6	many	.	TRBV5-6	TGTGCCAGCAGCTTGGGCAGGTTGGGGGATTCACCCCTCCACTTT	CASSLGRLGDSPLHF
TRBJ2-6	many	TRBD1	TRBV6-6	TGTGCCAGCAGTTCCTACAGGGGCGCTGGGGCCAACGTCCTGACTTTC	CASSSYRGAGANVLTF
TRBJ1-2	once	.	TRBV29-1	TGCAGCTTGTCGGGCAGACGCTATGGCTACACCTTC	CSLSGRRYGYTF
TRBJ1-2	many	.	TRBV2	TGTGCCAGCAGTGTTGACAGCCAAACCTTC	CASSVDSQTF
TRBJ2-7	.	TRBD1	TRBV7-3	TGTGCCAGCAGTTTAGTCGGGACAGGGGGCCACGAGCAGTACTTC	CASSLVGTGGHEQYF
TRBJ2-3	.	TRBD2	TRBV29-1	TGCAGCGTTGGGACTAGCGGGACTAGCACAGATACGCAGTATTTT	CSVGTSGTSTDTQYF
TRBJ2-7	many	TRBD2	TRBV7-8	TGTGCCAGCAGCCCGGGACTAGCGGGAAGGGTCGAGCAGTACTTC	CASSPGLAGRVEQYF
TRBJ1-5	many	.	TRBV20-1	TGCAGTGCTAGAGAAGGGGCAGATTTTAGCAATCAGCCCCAGCATTTT	CSAREGADFSNQPQHF